A single sample is the source of the 7 T cell receptor beta chains below, sequenced in a study of T-cell memory formation after mild COVID-19. TCRdb used MiXCR to reprocess the 5' RACE reads, holding one entry per CDR3 protein. The sample contains over 350,000 distinct CDR3 sequences, around 24% of which appear only once. Sequencing was performed on PBMCs or a T cell subset sorted from them (not recorded which). The receptors here all came from an adult woman who had mild COVID-19 (a few samples of this study predate the infection). Cell type and time point are not known.

V gene TRBV5-1 combines with J gene TRBJ2-1; 7 bases are shared with TRBD1. Germline values: CDR1 SGHRS, CDR2 YFSETQ. V dropped 0 bases and J dropped 7; count of bases not matched to a gene: 16. This CDR3 has 18 amino acids. CDR3 loop: CASSLAIGTGESQNEQFF. In DNA, the CDR3 is TGCGCCAGCAGCTTGGCCATTGGAACAGGGGAGTCTCAGAATGAGCAGTTCTTC.

The V call is TRBV6-2 or TRBV6-3, the J call TRBJ2-7; 7 bases line up with TRBD2. CDR3 length: 13 residues. Looked up from germline, CDR1 is MNHEY and CDR2 is SVGEGT. Losses at the gene ends were 4 bases for V and 5 bases for J; bases not matched to a gene: 5. The CDR3 is CASSWSGTNEQYF. CDR3 DNA: TGTGCCAGCAGTTGGAGCGGGACTAACGAGCAGTACTTC.

The sample holds a few counts of this clonotype. V and J are TRBV12-3 or TRBV12-4 and TRBJ2-1, with 13 bases that match TRBD2. Trimming removed 5 bases from V and 9 bases from J; junction bases left unmatched: 7. The CDR3 has 15 residues. The DNA of the CDR3 is TGTGCCAGCAGTGCCGGGACTAGCGGGACCGGTGAGCAGTTCTTC. Translation gives CASSAGTSGTGEQFF.

This clonotype was seen ten or more times. The chain links TRBV20-1 to TRBJ2-3, with unresolved D. Trimming removed 1 base at V and 4 bases at J, with 0 bases between. The germline V gene has CDR1 DFQATT and CDR2 SNEGSKA (reference sequence). This CDR3 has 10 residues. CDR3 loop: CSARADTQYF. CDR3 DNA: TGCAGTGCTAGAGCAGATACGCAGTATTTT.

This clonotype was found a few times. The chain joins TRBV7-6 to TRBJ2-5; possible D gene TRBD2, 6 bases. The germline gives CDR1 SGHVS, CDR2 FNYEAQ. V was shortened by 3 bases and J by 1 base, with 12 bases between the two germline ends. CDR3 length: 15 residues. Here the CDR3 DNA reads TGTGCCAGCAGCTTTATCGGTAGCGGCCAAGAGACCCAGTACTTC. Encoded protein: CASSFIGSGQETQYF.

This clonotype appeared a few times. The chain joins TRBV14 to TRBJ1-1; a weak D match, TRBD1 (5 bases). Germline lookup yields CDR1 SGHDN and CDR2 FVKESK. Trimming pared 2 bases from V and 9 bases from J, leaving 13 bases between. CDR3 length equals 13 residues. The CDR3 DNA reads TGTGCCAGCAGCCAAAGGGGCAGGGCGAAAGCTTTCTTT. This gives the protein CASSQRGRAKAFF.

This chain connects TRBV18 to TRBJ2-7, with 9 bases aligning to TRBD2. Germline lookup yields CDR1 KGHSH and CDR2 LQKENI. V lost 3 bases, J lost 6 bases, and 21 bases stayed unmatched. The CDR3 is 19 residues long. The CDR3 sequence is CASSPPVWASGAIGPEQYF. Here the CDR3 DNA reads TGTGCCAGCTCACCTCCTGTTTGGGCTAGCGGGGCTATAGGGCCCGAGCAGTACTTC.